The table lists the clone carrying this T cell receptor (beta chain) with a few counts. Its target is not known. The length of the CDR3 is 15 residues. Germline lookup yields CDR1 MNHEY and CDR2 SVGEGT. V shed 2 bases and J shed 6 bases, with 16 bases lying between them. The Oncomine TCR Beta short-read assay was applied to DNA of cultured CD4+ T cells. MiXCR was run by TCRdb on the PCR reads, yielding one entry per CDR3 protein. The table records tens of thousands of distinct CDR3 sequences, roughly 64% of them present only once. These data come from a study of vaccination and CD4 T cells after COVID-19. Study information: Collection of post-vaccine samples followed dose two by a median approximately 69 days, spanning a range of 14 to 241. Overlapping spike peptides of SARS-CoV-2, HCoV-NL63, HCoV-OC43 and HCoV-229E stimulated the cells.

Treatment reported: approximately nine-day PBMC culture with coronavirus spike peptide pools or control peptides (ViraFEST assay). The TCR sequence derives from a human donor who had recovered from COVID-19. The chain joins TRBV6-2 or TRBV6-3 to TRBJ1-1, with a tentative D call TRBD1 (6 bases). The sequencing sample was made of CD4+ T cells from blood, cultured in vitro. The CDR3 DNA reads TGTGCCAGCAGTTACCGACAGACAGGACGGGCTGAAGCTTTCTTT. It translates to CASSYRQTGRAEAFF.